Below, 10 T cell receptor beta chains from the same sample are listed, as sequenced in a study of CD8+ T cells in alopecia areata. Extraction of RNA preceded its reverse transcription into cDNA, which served as the sequencing template. This table comes from immunoSEQ multiplex PCR, and its TCRdb copy is limited to in-frame clones, with some not included. In the table there are 120,000 to 150,000 clones, about 85% of which are singletons. Treatment indicated: oral pan-JAK inhibitor, 5-10 mg twice daily. Sequenced material: CD8+ T cells sorted from blood, taken at week 4, from a patient treated with tofacitinib. Receptor source: a human donor with alopecia areata.

In this sample, this clone turned up once. The chain has TRBV9 and TRBJ2-3; 10 bases are a match to TRBD2. CDR1 SGDLS and CDR2 YYNGEE come from the germline V gene. The CDR3 spans 15 residues. The ends lost 0 bases at V and 3 bases at J; junction bases unmatched: 1. The CDR3 loop reads CASSVAGLATDTQYF. The CDR3 DNA is TGTGCCAGCAGCGTAGCGGGACTAGCGACAGATACGCAGTATTTT.

The chain links TRBV18 to TRBJ2-1; D gene uncertain. The V end was cut by 2 bases, the J end by 4 bases, with 12 bases between. The germline CDR1 and CDR2 sequences are KGHSH and LQKENI. This CDR3 region has 15 residues. This CDR3 is CASSPLRERYNEQFF. The CDR3, as DNA: TGTGCCAGCTCACCATTAAGGGAAAGGTACAATGAGCAGTTCTTC.

This chain uses TRBV27 with TRBJ2-7; TRBD1 is a possible D gene (5 bases). The V gene lost 0 bases and the J gene lost 4 bases, with 10 bases spanning the gap. The CDR3 is 14 residues long. The germline V gene has CDR1 MNHEY and CDR2 SMNVEV (reference sequence). The CDR3 DNA reads TGTGCCAGCAGTTTATCCGCTAGGGGATACGAGCAGTACTTC. Encoded protein: CASSLSARGYEQYF.

The rearrangement uses TRBV27 and TRBJ2-1; TRBD1 or TRBD2 may be the D gene (5 bases each). The CDR3 has 17 residues. Germline V gene sequence: CDR1 MNHEY, CDR2 SMNVEV (reference sequence). Trimming removed 1 base at V and 3 bases at J, with 16 bases between. The CDR3 DNA reads TGTGCCAGCAGTTTATTGGGCCGGAAGAGGGGCTACAATGAGCAGTTCTTC. Translation: CASSLLGRKRGYNEQFF.

This sequence joins TRBV29-1 and TRBJ1-2, with TRBD1 matching 7 bases. The CDR3 is 15 amino acids. In germline, CDR1 is SQVTM, CDR2 ANQGSEA. V dropped 0 bases and J dropped 0; count of bases not matched to a gene: 4. CDR3 DNA sequence: TGCAGCGTTGAAGATACAGGGGTTACTAACTATGGCTACACCTTC. Protein sequence: CSVEDTGVTNYGYTF.

The chain couples TRBV18 to TRBJ2-1; D might be TRBD2 (5 bases). Germline CDR1 KGHSH, CDR2 LQKENI. Trimming stripped 5 bases from V and 13 bases from J, with 15 bases between. The CDR3 sequence is 12 residues long. As DNA, the CDR3 is TGTGCCAGCTCATCTGAGGAGGTCGGACAGTTCTTC. Translated: CASSSEEVGQFF. Supplemented by reference TRBV18 and TRBJ2-1, the full variable domain reads NAGVMQNPRHLVRRRGQEARLRCSPMKGHSHVYWYRQLPEEGLKFMVYLQKENIIDESGMPKERFSAEFPKEGPSILRIQQVVRGDSAAYFCASSSEEVGQFFGPGTRLTVL.

Of note for this clone: The sample contains more than one DNA sequence encoding this CDR3. The rearrangement uses TRBV9 and TRBJ2-2; no firm D call. V lost 0 bases, J lost 5 bases, and 2 bases lay in between. The CDR3 length is 12 residues. From germline, CDR1 is SGDLS and CDR2 YYNGEE. The CDR3 sequence: CASSVGTGELFF. The CDR3 bases are TGTGCCAGCAGCGTAGGTACCGGGGAGCTGTTTTTT.

V usage is TRBV11-2 and J usage is TRBJ2-3; D is unclear. The V and J ends lost 6 bases and 2 bases respectively, with 18 bases between them. Germline CDR1 is SGHAT and CDR2 is FQNNGV. The length of the CDR3 is 16 residues. The CDR3 nucleotides read TGTGCCAGCAGTCGACATCACCGGGTGCCCACAGATACGCAGTATTTT. It translates to CASSRHHRVPTDTQYF.

The gene calls are TRBV7-9 and TRBJ2-7, with unresolved D. With 2 bases removed from V and 3 bases from J, the gap between germline ends came to 8 bases. The CDR3 runs to 13 residues. Germline V gene data show CDR1 as SEHNR and CDR2 as FQNEAQ (reference sequence). As DNA, the CDR3 is TGTGCCAGCAGCTTAACTGAAAACTACGAGCAGTACTTC. Amino acids: CASSLTENYEQYF. The full variable domain, its missing parts supplied by reference TRBV7-9 and TRBJ2-7, is DTGVSQNPRHKITKRGQNVTFRCDPISEHNRLYWYRQTLGQGPEFLTYFQNEAQLEKSRLLSDRFSAERPKGSFSTLEIQRTEQGDSAMYLCASSLTENYEQYFGPGTRLTVT.

The chain joins TRBV14 to TRBJ1-2, with TRBD1 matching over 8 bases. This CDR3 has 17 residues. Trimming cost V 4 bases and J 0 bases; bases outside gene matches: 10. Per the germline V gene, CDR1 is SGHDN and CDR2 is FVKESK. The CDR3 reads CASSLYGQGGPNYGYTF. CDR3 in DNA: TGTGCCAGCAGCCTATACGGACAGGGAGGGCCTAACTATGGCTACACCTTC.